This T cell receptor beta chain was sequenced for a study of T-cell reconstitution after alpha-beta-depleted transplantation in children (dated by TCRdb to the mid-2010s). Background for the entire study: The study quantitatively tracked T-cell immune reconstitution after TCRalphabeta/CD19-depleted allogeneic hematopoietic cell transplantation in children using TCR repertoire profiling. The study at large found these results: In some patients, the high TCRbeta diversity seen at day 60 was put down to recipient T cells and intrathymic progenitors that had survived conditioning. The frequencies of hyperexpanded clones fell over the following months, and after one year, T-cell counts and TCRbeta diversity were mostly attributed to newly produced T cells. The apparently early recovery of alphabetaT-cell counts about two months after transplant reportedly depended on only several hundred rapidly expanded clones that came from non-depleted graft cells.

The method was PCR. Sequencing took place on an Illumina HiSeq 2500. TCR libraries were prepared with molecular barcoding, using unique molecular identifiers to normalize TCRbeta repertoire quantification. The raw public data were reprocessed by TCRdb itself: fastp quality trimming at Q25, MiXCR clonotype calling, in-frame beta chains only. Each entry merges the rows of one CDR3 protein and shows their most common DNA and genes. The sample profile shows 550,000 to 600,000 distinct CDR3 sequences; more than 20% of them were found once. The ten largest make up 14% of the sample. The meaning of the sample's treatment or condition label: allogeneic hematopoietic cell transplantation with graft depleted of TCRalphabeta T cells and CD19 B cells. Transplant recipients were children who received TCRalphabeta/CD19-depleted allogeneic hematopoietic cell grafts. Cut back by 4 bases and 0 bases, the V and J ends lie 13 bases apart. The CDR3 contains 15 residues, cysteine and phenylalanine counted. Only the CDR3 portion is preserved as DNA: 45 bases, with reading frame beginning at the first base. The germline V gene (reference sequence) provides CDR1 SEHNR and CDR2 FQNEAQ.

This clonotype has ten or more counts. This clone's antigen is unknown. No base quality values were provided; no much bigger clone lies one nucleotide off. This TCR derives from a boy in the first two years of life who had a stem cell transplant for acute myeloid leukemia, so the T cells may come from the graft donor. The rearranged segments are TRBV7-9 and TRBJ2-7; a tentative D call is TRBD1 (5 bases match). Specimen: PBMCs, mostly from graft donor cells, collected 360 days after TCRalphabeta/CD19-depleted stem cell transplant. The CDR3 protein is CASSSTEHPSYEQYF. The sequence in DNA is TGTGCCAGCAGCTCGACAGAACACCCCTCCTACGAGCAGTACTTC.